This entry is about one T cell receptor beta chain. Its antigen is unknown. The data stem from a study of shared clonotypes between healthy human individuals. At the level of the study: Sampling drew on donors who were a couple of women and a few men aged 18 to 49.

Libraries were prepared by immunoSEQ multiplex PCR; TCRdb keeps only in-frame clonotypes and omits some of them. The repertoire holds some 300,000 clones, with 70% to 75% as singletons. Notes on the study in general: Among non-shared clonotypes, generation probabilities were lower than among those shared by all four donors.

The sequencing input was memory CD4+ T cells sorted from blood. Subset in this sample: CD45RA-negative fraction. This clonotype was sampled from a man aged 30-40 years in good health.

CDR3 sequence reads: CASSQDPGKNTEAFF. CDR3 in DNA: TGCGCCAGCAGCCAAGATCCAGGGAAGAACACTGAAGCTTTCTTT. This sequence joins TRBV4-1 and TRBJ1-1; a possible D gene is TRBD1 (5 bases). Germline V gives CDR1 MGHRA, CDR2 YSYEKL. The length of the CDR3 is 15 residues. V was cut by 0 bases and J by 1 base, with 9 bases left in between.